These T cell receptor beta chains were read from a single sample in a study of Graves' ophthalmopathy and Graves' hyperthyroidism. TCRdb called the multiplex PCR reads again in MiXCR, with one record for every CDR3 protein. The sample yields about 210,000 distinct CDR3 sequences, approximately 29% seen once. The sequenced material came from peripheral blood. Every receptor here comes from a man aged 50 or older with Graves' ophthalmopathy. The CDR3 runs from the conserved cysteine through the conserved F or W.

v_call cdr3_aa
TRBV6-2/TRBV6-3 CANPEAGTAQETQYF
TRBV11-2 CASSSTGGQPQHF
TRBV30 CAWSVGQGYTEAFF
TRBV20-1 CSARDRDRSSYNSPLHF
TRBV6-5 CATAWGTGDGELFF
TRBV6-1 CASSEGIQGAGELFF
TRBV10-3 CAISQGATEAFF
TRBV20-1 CSAPTSGFPSEETQYF
TRBV6-1 CASRTYGTGPGYTF
TRBV28 CASRGGNIQYF
TRBV7-9 CASSSDSGYGYTF
TRBV12-3/TRBV12-4 CASSFWGPGTEAFF
TRBV20-1 CSSKGDRTYEQYF
TRBV6-2/TRBV6-3 CASRRSLGELFF
TRBV12-3/TRBV12-4 CASSEPARTGVYEQYF
TRBV7-9 CASTVGGGDTEAFF
TRBV6-5 CATSRGGWRYTEAFF
TRBV27 CASSLSTQYEQYF
TRBV6-5 CASSYPAHEQYF
TRBV10-3 CAAAGTYEQYF
TRBV19 CASSIDNRYEQYF
TRBV10-3 CAIRSAENIQYF
TRBV6-5 CASSYRQGNQPQHF
TRBV7-2 CASSLGGAQETQYF
TRBV7-2 CASSTGTSGRSAYNEQFF
TRBV6-5 CASSYLASGSREQYF
TRBV6-2/TRBV6-3 CASSYPGQPNQPQHF
TRBV28 CASRGTGNTGELFF
TRBV28 CASRKAGRGGLNEQYF
TRBV29-1 CSAKPGLGRGEQYF
TRBV10-3 CATSSPGGRSSYEQYF
TRBV6-1 CASSEYSGANVLTF
TRBV7-9 CASSLPLNTGELFF
TRBV11-2 CASSSRGGVYEQYF
TRBV2 CASSEGAAQETQYF
TRBV15 CATSRGYGTDTEAFF
TRBV28 CASRDQNGYEQYF